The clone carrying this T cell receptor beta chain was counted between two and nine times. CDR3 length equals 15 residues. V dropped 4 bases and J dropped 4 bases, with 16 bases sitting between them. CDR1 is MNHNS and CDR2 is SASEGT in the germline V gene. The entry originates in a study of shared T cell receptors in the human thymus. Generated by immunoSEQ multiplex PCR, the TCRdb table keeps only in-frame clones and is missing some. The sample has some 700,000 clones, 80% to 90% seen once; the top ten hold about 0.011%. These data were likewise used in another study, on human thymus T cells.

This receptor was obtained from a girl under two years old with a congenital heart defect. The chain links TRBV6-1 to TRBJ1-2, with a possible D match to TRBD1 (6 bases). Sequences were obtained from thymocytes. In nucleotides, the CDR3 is TGTGCCAGCAGTGTTCCCGGGGGGCGGGTCTATGGCTACACCTTC. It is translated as CASSVPGGRVYGYTF.